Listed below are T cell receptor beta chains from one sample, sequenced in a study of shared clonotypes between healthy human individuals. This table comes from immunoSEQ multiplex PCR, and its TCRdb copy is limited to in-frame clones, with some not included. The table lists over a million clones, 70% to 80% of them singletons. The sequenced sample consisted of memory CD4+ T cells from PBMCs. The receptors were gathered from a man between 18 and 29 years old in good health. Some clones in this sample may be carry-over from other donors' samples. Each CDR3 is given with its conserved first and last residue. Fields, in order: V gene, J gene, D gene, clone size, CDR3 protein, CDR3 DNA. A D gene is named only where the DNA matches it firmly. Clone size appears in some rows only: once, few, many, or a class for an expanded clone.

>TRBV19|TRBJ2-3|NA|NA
CASSMASGSTDTQYF
TGTGCCAGTAGTATGGCAAGCGGGAGCACAGATACGCAGTATTTT
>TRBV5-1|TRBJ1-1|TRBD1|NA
CASSLNDQGANTEAFF
TGCGCCAGCAGCTTGAATGACCAGGGGGCCAATACTGAAGCTTTCTTT
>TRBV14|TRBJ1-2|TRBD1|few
CASSHGTGRGYTF
TGTGCCAGCAGCCACGGGACAGGGAGAGGCTACACCTTC
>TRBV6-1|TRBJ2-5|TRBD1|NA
CASSETGWETQYF
TGTGCCAGCAGTGAGACAGGGTGGGAGACCCAGTACTTC
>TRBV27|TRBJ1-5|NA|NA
CASSAFLESGGNQPQHF
TGTGCCAGCAGTGCTTTTCTCGAGAGTGGGGGCAATCAGCCCCAGCATTTT
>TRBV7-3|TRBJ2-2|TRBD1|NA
CASSPSRDRVNTGELFF
TGTGCCAGCAGCCCATCCCGGGACAGGGTGAACACCGGGGAGCTGTTTTTT
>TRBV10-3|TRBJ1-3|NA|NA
CAISEPGSSGNTIYF
TGTGCCATCAGTGAGCCCGGTTCCTCTGGAAACACCATATATTTT
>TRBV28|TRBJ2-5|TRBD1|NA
CASSRTGNKKTQYF
TGTGCCAGCAGTCGGACAGGGAACAAGAAGACCCAGTACTTC
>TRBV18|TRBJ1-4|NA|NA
CASLGVLSEKLFF
TGTGCCAGCCTAGGGGTCTTAAGTGAAAAACTGTTTTTT
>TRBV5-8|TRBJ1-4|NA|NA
CASSRGSNNEKLFF
TGTGCCAGCAGCCGGGGGTCTAATAATGAAAAACTGTTTTTT
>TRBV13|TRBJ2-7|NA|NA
CASSGAGTVQSYEQYF
TGTGCCAGCAGCGGGGCCGGGACGGTACAATCTTACGAGCAGTACTTC
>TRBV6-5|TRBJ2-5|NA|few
CALSREETQYF
TGTGCCCTCTCCAGAGAAGAGACCCAGTACTTC
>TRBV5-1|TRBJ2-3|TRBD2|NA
CASSDPGREGLGDTQYF
TGCGCCAGCAGCGATCCTGGGCGGGAGGGCCTAGGAGATACGCAGTATTTT
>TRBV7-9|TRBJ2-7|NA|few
CASSLWGTYEQYF
TGTGCCAGCAGCTTATGGGGGACCTACGAGCAGTACTTC
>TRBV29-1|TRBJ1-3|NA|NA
CSVEGRNTIYF
TGCAGCGTTGAAGGTCGAAACACCATATATTTT
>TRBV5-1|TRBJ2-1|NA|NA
CASSLDPDNEQFF
TGCGCCAGCAGCTTGGATCCCGACAATGAGCAGTTCTTC
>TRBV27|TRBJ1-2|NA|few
CASRLRTSSSGYTF
TGTGCCAGCAGGCTCAGGACTTCCAGTTCTGGCTACACCTTC
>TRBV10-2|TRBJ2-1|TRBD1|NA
CASSVIRAGGSYNEQFF
TGCGCCAGCAGTGTAATCAGGGCAGGGGGCTCCTACAATGAGCAGTTCTTC
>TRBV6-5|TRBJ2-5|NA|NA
CACAPPGLSQETQYF
TGTGCCTGCGCCCCCCCGGGACTCTCACAAGAGACCCAGTACTTC
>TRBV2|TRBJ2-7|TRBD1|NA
CASSEGTGIYEQYF
TGTGCCAGCAGTGAAGGGACAGGTATCTACGAGCAGTACTTC
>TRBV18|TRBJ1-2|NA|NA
CASSSSSMATDLRYGYTF
TGTGCCAGCTCATCTAGTAGTATGGCGACCGACTTACGGTATGGCTACACCTTC
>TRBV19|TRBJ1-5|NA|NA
CASSPTYRTYSNQPQHF
TGTGCCAGTAGTCCCACTTACCGGACATATAGCAATCAGCCCCAGCATTTT
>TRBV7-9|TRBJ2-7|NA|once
CASSAGYGSVTYEQYF
TGTGCCAGCAGCGCGGGGTACGGGAGTGTAACCTACGAGCAGTACTTC
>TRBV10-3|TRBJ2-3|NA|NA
CATMTGSTDTQYF
TGTGCCACGATGACAGGCAGCACAGATACGCAGTATTTT
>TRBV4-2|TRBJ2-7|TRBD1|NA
CASSQLGTGVLWEQYF
TGTGCCAGCAGCCAATTGGGGACAGGGGTTTTATGGGAGCAGTACTTC
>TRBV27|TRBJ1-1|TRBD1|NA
CASSSGRQGGTEAFF
TGTGCCAGCAGTTCCGGAAGACAGGGGGGCACTGAAGCTTTCTTT
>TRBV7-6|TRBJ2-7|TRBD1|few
CASSLKGDRAPLEQYF
TGTGCCAGCAGCCTCAAAGGGGACAGGGCTCCCCTGGAGCAGTACTTC
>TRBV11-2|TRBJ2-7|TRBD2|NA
CASARLGIGLAGDSYEQYF
TGTGCCAGCGCGCGCCTGGGAATAGGACTAGCGGGGGACTCCTACGAGCAGTACTTC
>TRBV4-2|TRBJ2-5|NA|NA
CASSQDRGRGEETQYF
TGTGCCAGCAGCCAAGACAGGGGCCGAGGGGAAGAGACCCAGTACTTC
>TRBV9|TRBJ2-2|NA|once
CASSVSGLGTGELFF
TGTGCCAGCAGCGTAAGCGGGCTGGGCACCGGGGAGCTGTTTTTT
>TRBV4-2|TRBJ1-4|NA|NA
CASSQEGHGSLREKLFF
TGTGCCAGCAGCCAAGAGGGTCACGGGAGTCTCCGAGAAAAACTGTTTTTT
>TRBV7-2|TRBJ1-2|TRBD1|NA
CASSFSTGSNYGYTF
TGTGCCAGCAGCTTCTCGACAGGGTCTAACTATGGCTACACCTTC